The 27 T cell receptor beta chains reported below all come from one sample, sequenced in a study of T-cell memory formation after mild COVID-19. TCRdb reprocessed the 5' RACE reads via MiXCR and lists one record per CDR3 protein. The data hold fewer than 350,000 distinct CDR3 sequences, with roughly an eighth observed a single time. Sample: PBMCs or a T cell subset sorted from them (not recorded which). The origin of the receptors is a man aged 18 to 35 who had mild COVID-19 (a few samples of this study predate the infection). Cell type and time point are not known.

In this sample, this clonotype turned up a few times. The chain links TRBV20-1 to TRBJ1-1; TRBD1 is a possible D gene (5 bases). The CDR3 is 14 amino acids. Trimming took 0 bases from V and 0 from J, leaving 8 bases between them. Germline CDR1 DFQATT, CDR2 SNEGSKA (reference sequence). The DNA of the CDR3 is TGCAGTGCTAGAGACCGACAGATGAACACTGAAGCTTTCTTT. Translating it yields CSARDRQMNTEAFF.

This clonotype was recorded many times. This chain uses TRBV7-9 with TRBJ1-2; possibly TRBD1 for D (5 bases). Per germline, CDR1 SEHNR and CDR2 FQNEAQ (reference sequence). CDR3 size: 14 residues. Trimming took 5 bases from V and 5 from J, leaving 15 bases between them. The CDR3 coding sequence is TGTGCCAGCAGCCGTCTGACAGTATTGTATGGCTACACCTTC. As protein: CASSRLTVLYGYTF. The full variable domain, its missing parts supplied by reference TRBV7-9 and TRBJ1-2, is DTGVSQNPRHKITKRGQNVTFRCDPISEHNRLYWYRQTLGQGPEFLTYFQNEAQLEKSRLLSDRFSAERPKGSFSTLEIQRTEQGDSAMYLCASSRLTVLYGYTFGSGTRLTVV.

This clonotype was observed a few times. V is TRBV5-1 and J is TRBJ2-1; TRBD1 matches 7 bases. The CDR3 has 13 residues. Germline V lookup: CDR1 SGHRS, CDR2 YFSETQ. The J segment lost 7 bases and the V segment lost 4 bases, leaving 5 bases of the junction unmatched. The CDR3 sequence is CASSLGQTNEQFF. The CDR3 nucleotides read TGCGCCAGCAGCCTGGGACAGACTAATGAGCAGTTCTTC. Complete variable domain (other parts from reference TRBV5-1 and TRBJ2-1): KAGVTQTPRYLIKTRGQQVTLSCSPISGHRSVSWYQQTPGQGLQFLFEYFSETQRNKGNFPGRFSGRQFSNSRSEMNVSTLELGDSALYLCASSLGQTNEQFFGPGTRLTVL.

This clonotype was seen at least ten times. The chain carries TRBV2 and TRBJ2-7; 12 bases fit TRBD1. The CDR3 loop spans 13 amino acids. Losses at the gene ends were 9 bases for V and 7 bases for J; bases not matched to a gene: 7. Per germline, CDR1 SNHLY and CDR2 FYNNEI. The CDR3 DNA sequence: TGTGCCAGTTCCGGGACAGGGGGCGGGGAGCAGTACTTC. Its translation is CASSGTGGGEQYF.

This clonotype was seen at least ten times. The rearrangement uses TRBV7-6 and TRBJ1-5; D not certain. CDR1 SGHVS and CDR2 FNYEAQ come from the germline V gene. Trimming shortened V by 0 bases and J by 5 bases, and 5 bases separated the two germline ends. The CDR3 runs 13 residues. The CDR3 DNA is TGTGCCAGCAGCTTAGCGGATTATCAGCCCCAGCATTTT. Its protein product is CASSLADYQPQHF. Combining the CDR3 with reference TRBV7-6 and TRBJ1-5 gives the whole variable domain GAGVSQSPRYKVTKRGQDVALRCDPISGHVSLYWYRQALGQGPEFLTYFNYEAQQDKSGLPNDRFSAERPEGSISTLTIQRTEQRDSAMYRCASSLADYQPQHFGDGTRLSIL.

This clonotype turned up a few times. The chain links TRBV5-5 to TRBJ1-5; tentatively, D is TRBD1 (6 bases). CDR3 size: 14 residues. V was pared by 1 base and J by 5 bases, with 10 bases between. Germline CDR1 is SGHKS and CDR2 is YYEKEE (reference sequence). This chain's CDR3 is CASSLWTADQPQHF. DNA for the CDR3: TGTGCCAGCAGCTTGTGGACAGCAGATCAGCCCCAGCATTTT.

The chain is built from TRBV7-2 and TRBJ2-7, with D perhaps matching TRBD2 (5 bases). This CDR3 region has 14 residues. In germline, CDR1 is SGHTA, CDR2 FQGNSA. V lost 4 bases and J lost 3, with 13 bases in between. The CDR3 loop reads CASSSDRGIYEQYF. Here the CDR3 DNA reads TGTGCCAGCAGCTCCGACCGGGGAATCTACGAGCAGTACTTC.

Turning to this clonotype: An end of the junction differs from the germline gene, which may be a read error. The chain couples TRBV11-2 to TRBJ1-6; D is possibly TRBD1 (6 bases). The CDR3 has 13 residues. The germline gives CDR1 SGHAT, CDR2 FQNNGV. CDR3 loop: CASSSTGNSPLRF. Written as DNA, the CDR3 is TGTGCCAGCAGCTCTACAGGGAATTCACCCCTCCGCTTT.

This clonotype has just a few counts. The chain couples TRBV5-6 to TRBJ2-1; 15 bases agree with TRBD2. From germline, CDR1 is SGHDT and CDR2 YYEEEE. The CDR3 loop spans 19 amino acids. V was clipped by 4 bases and J by 8 bases; unmatched bases: 16. The CDR3 DNA is TGTGCCAGCAGCCCGAAGCTTTGGACTAGCGGGGGGGCCGGATATGAGCAGTTCTTC. Its translation: CASSPKLWTSGGAGYEQFF.

The gene calls are TRBV11-3 and TRBJ2-1, with TRBD2 identical over 13 bases. V was clipped by 6 bases and J by 10 bases; unmatched bases: 12. Germline V gene data show CDR1 as SGHNT and CDR2 as YENEEA. The CDR3 consists of 16 residues. CDR3 in DNA: TGTGCCAGCAGGAAAACAGGACTAGCGGGGGCCGGGGAGCAGTTCTTC. It translates to CASRKTGLAGAGEQFF.

This clonotype was observed at least ten times. This chain links TRBV7-2 with TRBJ1-5, with 10 bases aligning to TRBD1. Trimming at V came to 5 bases and at J to 6 bases, leaving 4 bases not matched to a gene. The CDR3 is 14 amino acids. Germline assignment: CDR1 SGHTA and CDR2 FQGNSA. This CDR3 reads CASSQGQGTQPQHF. As DNA, the CDR3 is TGTGCCAGCAGCCAGGGACAGGGGACTCAGCCCCAGCATTTT.

In its sample, this clonotype was seen a few times. V usage is TRBV11-2 and J usage is TRBJ2-5; a weak D match, TRBD1 (6 bases). V lost 1 base and J lost 2, with 14 bases in between. The CDR3 loop spans 16 amino acids. Germline CDR1 SGHAT, CDR2 FQNNGV. CDR3 in amino acids: CASSLVRQGIQETQYF. The CDR3 DNA sequence: TGTGCCAGCAGCTTAGTACGCCAGGGGATTCAAGAGACCCAGTACTTC.

Note on this clonotype: Compared with germline, one end of the junction differs, possibly owing to a read error. The chain links TRBV5-4 to TRBJ1-2; D not certain. Per germline, CDR1 SGHNT and CDR2 YYREEE (reference sequence). The CDR3 consists of 11 residues. DNA of the CDR3: TGTGCCAGCAGCTTTAACGTTGAAGCCATCTTC. Protein product: CASSFNVEAIF.

The table lists this clonotype with a count of one. The chain links TRBV27 to TRBJ1-2; possibly TRBD1 for D (5 bases). The CDR3 consists of 16 residues. From germline, CDR1 is MNHEY and CDR2 SMNVEV (reference sequence). V lost 3 bases, J lost 4 bases, and 18 bases lay in between. The CDR3: CASSLMKGRTLYGYTF. The CDR3 DNA sequence: TGTGCCAGCAGTTTGATGAAGGGACGGACTCTCTATGGCTACACCTTC.

This clonotype was observed a few times. This chain connects TRBV28 to TRBJ2-3, with D perhaps matching TRBD1 (7 bases). The CDR3 has 15 residues. V was pared by 8 bases and J by 6 bases, with 21 bases between. The germline CDR1 and CDR2 sequences are MDHEN and SYDVKM. The CDR3 region has the DNA TGTGCCAGCCCCCCTCCAGGGGGGCGAGATGATACGCAGTATTTT. Translating it yields CASPPPGGRDDTQYF.

The V and J genes are TRBV7-9 and TRBJ2-5; 14 bases are a match to TRBD2. The CDR3 runs 16 residues. From germline, CDR1 is SEHNR and CDR2 FQNEAQ (reference sequence). V lost 4 bases, J lost 9 bases, and 10 bases stayed unmatched. The CDR3 loop is CASSSGTSGGPASQYF. The DNA for the CDR3 is TGTGCCAGCAGCTCAGGGACTAGCGGGGGCCCTGCGTCCCAGTACTTC.

This clonotype was counted ten times or more. V gene TRBV4-3 combines with J gene TRBJ2-5; TRBD1 matches 7 bases. Germline-derived CDR1 and CDR2 are LGHNA and YSLEER. V was pared by 1 base and J by 4 bases, with 9 bases of the junction left unmatched. This CDR3 is 16 amino acids long. The CDR3 DNA sequence: TGCGCCAGCAGCCAAGCGGAAGGGGGCTGGGTAGAGACCCAGTACTTC. Its protein product is CASSQAEGGWVETQYF.

This clonotype came up a few times. The chain has TRBV10-3 and TRBJ2-3; D gene uncertain. The CDR3 spans 16 residues. Germline CDR1 is ENHRY and CDR2 is SYGVKD. V lost 7 bases, J lost 0 bases, and 17 bases lay in between. CDR3 sequence: CAIKRSGEMSTDTQYF. CDR3 DNA sequence: TGTGCCATCAAACGGTCAGGCGAAATGAGCACAGATACGCAGTATTTT.

This clonotype has only a few counts. The chain has TRBV15 and TRBJ2-5, with 7 bases matching TRBD1. Per germline, CDR1 LNHNV and CDR2 YYDKDF (reference sequence). CDR3 length: 15 amino acids. Losses at the gene ends were 1 base for V and 5 bases for J; bases not matched to a gene: 7. CDR3: CATSRGTGGGETQYF. DNA of the CDR3: TGTGCCACCAGCAGAGGGACAGGTGGCGGCGAGACCCAGTACTTC.

This clonotype was detected many times. J is TRBJ1-1 and V is TRBV12-3 or TRBV12-4; TRBD1 is a possible D gene (5 bases). Trimming shortened V by 10 bases and J by 5 bases, and 17 bases separated the two germline ends. CDR3 size: 13 residues. The CDR3 sequence: CATLRTQGTEAFF. The CDR3 DNA is TGTGCCACTCTCCGGACCCAGGGAACTGAAGCTTTCTTT.

This rearrangement joins TRBV7-9 to TRBJ2-5; 7 nucleotides line up with TRBD2. CDR1 SEHNR and CDR2 FQNEAQ come from the germline V gene (reference sequence). V lost 5 bases to trimming and J lost 1 base; unmatched junction nucleotides: 7. The CDR3 has 15 residues. The CDR3 spells CASSTGSGAQETQYF. CDR3 in DNA: TGTGCCAGCAGCACCGGGAGCGGGGCCCAAGAGACCCAGTACTTC. Full variable domain (remainder filled in from reference TRBV7-9 and TRBJ2-5): DTGVSQNPRHKITKRGQNVTFRCDPISEHNRLYWYRQTLGQGPEFLTYFQNEAQLEKSRLLSDRFSAERPKGSFSTLEIQRTEQGDSAMYLCASSTGSGAQETQYFGPGTRLLVL.

This clonotype was seen more than once but under ten times. The chain links TRBV9 to TRBJ1-2, with D perhaps matching TRBD1 (6 bases). The V and J ends lost 4 bases and 8 bases respectively, with 21 bases between them. Looked up from germline, CDR1 is SGDLS and CDR2 is YYNGEE. CDR3 length: 15 residues. The CDR3 DNA reads TGTGCCAGCAGCCCCTCTGGGACTCCCCAGGGGGGCTACACCTTC. Translation: CASSPSGTPQGGYTF.

V gene TRBV12-3 or TRBV12-4 combines with J gene TRBJ2-3, with 13 positions matching TRBD2. Trimming took 6 bases from V and 8 from J; bases not matched to a gene: 8. The CDR3 is made up of 15 amino acids. The DNA of the CDR3 is TGTGCCAGCAGCTTCACTAGCGGGGGGGCCGGTACGCAGTATTTT. It specifies CASSFTSGGAGTQYF.

This clonotype was seen at least ten times. The chain couples TRBV5-5 to TRBJ2-1; TRBD1 might be the D (6 bases). With 10 bases removed from V and 5 bases from J, the gap between germline ends came to 19 bases. CDR3 length: 14 amino acids. Germline V gives CDR1 SGHKS, CDR2 YYEKEE (reference sequence). The CDR3 sequence is CARREQGIDNEQFF. In DNA form, the CDR3 reads TGTGCCCGACGCGAACAGGGTATCGACAATGAGCAGTTCTTC.

This clonotype was seen more than once but under ten times. This rearrangement joins TRBV20-1 to TRBJ2-1, with D perhaps TRBD1 or TRBD2 (5 bases each). Germline-derived CDR1 and CDR2 are DFQATT and SNEGSKA (reference sequence). This CDR3 has 15 amino acids. Trimming left V 5 bases short and J 0 bases short, with 14 bases between. The CDR3 DNA is TGCAGTGCTCTCCGGACTGGGGGCTCCTACAATGAGCAGTTCTTC. It codes for CSALRTGGSYNEQFF.

Written as DNA, the CDR3 is TGCAGCACAAACAGGGGAGGAACTGAAGCTTTCTTT. Translating it yields CSTNRGGTEAFF. The rearrangement uses TRBV29-1 and TRBJ1-1, with 7 bases matching TRBD1. In germline, CDR1 is SQVTM, CDR2 ANQGSEA. The junction had 8 bases not matched to a gene; V was cut back by 8 bases and J by 5 bases. The CDR3 runs to 12 residues.

As DNA, the CDR3 is TGTGCCAGCAGCTCAAACCCTCCATGGGAACGGGGGGCCAGGGAGACCCAGTACTTC. This codes for CASSSNPPWERGARETQYF. The chain combines TRBV7-2 with TRBJ2-5, with a weak D call TRBD2 (7 bases). Trimming pared 4 bases from V and 5 bases from J, leaving 29 bases between. The germline gives CDR1 SGHTA, CDR2 FQGNSA. CDR3 size: 19 residues.